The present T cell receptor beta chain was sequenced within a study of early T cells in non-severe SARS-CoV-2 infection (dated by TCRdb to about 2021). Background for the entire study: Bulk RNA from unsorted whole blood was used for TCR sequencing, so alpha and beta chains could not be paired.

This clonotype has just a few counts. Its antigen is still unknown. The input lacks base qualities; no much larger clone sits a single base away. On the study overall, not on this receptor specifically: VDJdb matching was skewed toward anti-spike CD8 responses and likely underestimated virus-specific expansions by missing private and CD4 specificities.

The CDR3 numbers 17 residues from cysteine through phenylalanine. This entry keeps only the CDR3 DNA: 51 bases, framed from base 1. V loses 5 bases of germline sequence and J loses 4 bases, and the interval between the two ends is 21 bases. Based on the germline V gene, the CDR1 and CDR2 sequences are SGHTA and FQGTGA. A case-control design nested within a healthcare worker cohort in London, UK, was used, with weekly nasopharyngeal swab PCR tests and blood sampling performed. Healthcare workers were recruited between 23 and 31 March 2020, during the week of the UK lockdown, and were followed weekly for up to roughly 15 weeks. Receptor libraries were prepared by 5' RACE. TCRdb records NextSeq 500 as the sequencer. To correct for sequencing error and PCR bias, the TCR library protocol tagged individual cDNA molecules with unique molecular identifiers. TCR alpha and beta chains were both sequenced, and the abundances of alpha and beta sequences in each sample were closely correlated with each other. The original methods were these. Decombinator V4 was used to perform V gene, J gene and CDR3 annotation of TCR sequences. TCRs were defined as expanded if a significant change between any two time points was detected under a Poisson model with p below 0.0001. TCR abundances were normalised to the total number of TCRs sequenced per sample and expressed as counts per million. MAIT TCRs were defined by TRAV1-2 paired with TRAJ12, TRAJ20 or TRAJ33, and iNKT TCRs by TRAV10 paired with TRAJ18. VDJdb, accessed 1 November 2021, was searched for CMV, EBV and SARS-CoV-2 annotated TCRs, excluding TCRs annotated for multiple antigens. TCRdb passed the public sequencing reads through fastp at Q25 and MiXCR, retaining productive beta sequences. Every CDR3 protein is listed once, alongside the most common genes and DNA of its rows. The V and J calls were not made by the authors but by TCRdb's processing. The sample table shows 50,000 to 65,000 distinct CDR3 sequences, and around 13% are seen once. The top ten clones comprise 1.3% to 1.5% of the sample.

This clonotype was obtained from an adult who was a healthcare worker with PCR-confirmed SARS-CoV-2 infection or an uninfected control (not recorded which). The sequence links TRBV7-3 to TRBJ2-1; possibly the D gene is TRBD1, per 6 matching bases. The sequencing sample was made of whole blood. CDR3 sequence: CASSPLPRTASYNEQFF. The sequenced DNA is TGTGCCAGCAGCCCCCTCCCCCGGACAGCGTCATACAATGAGCAGTTCTTC.